This TCR beta chain was profiled in a study of CD8 T cells in Susac syndrome. Germline V lookup: CDR1 KGHSH, CDR2 LQKENI. V was trimmed by 3 bases and J by 4 bases, leaving 12 bases between them. This CDR3 comprises 14 residues. It was with random hexamers that about 0.45 to 1 ug RNA was reverse transcribed. Multiplex PCR with immunoSEQ amplified the TCR beta CDR3 across 54 Vbeta and 13 Jbeta. TCRdb reprocessed the immunoSEQ multiplex PCR reads with MiXCR, giving one entry per CDR3 protein. Among under 350,000 distinct CDR3 sequences listed, 90% to 95% were seen once. CD8+ and CD4+ T cells from blood underwent TCR beta sequencing.

Sequenced sample: CD4+ T cells from PBMCs. The source of this sequence is a human donor with multiple sclerosis. The rearrangement joins TRBV18 to TRBJ1-2; weak D call: TRBD1 (5 bases). The CDR3 loop reads CASSPGREAYGYTF. The CDR3 DNA follows: TGTGCCAGCTCACCGGGCAGGGAGGCCTATGGCTACACCTTC. Combining the CDR3 with reference TRBV18 and TRBJ1-2 gives the whole variable domain NAGVMQNPRHLVRRRGQEARLRCSPMKGHSHVYWYRQLPEEGLKFMVYLQKENIIDESGMPKERFSAEFPKEGPSILRIQQVVRGDSAAYFCASSPGREAYGYTFGSGTRLTVV.